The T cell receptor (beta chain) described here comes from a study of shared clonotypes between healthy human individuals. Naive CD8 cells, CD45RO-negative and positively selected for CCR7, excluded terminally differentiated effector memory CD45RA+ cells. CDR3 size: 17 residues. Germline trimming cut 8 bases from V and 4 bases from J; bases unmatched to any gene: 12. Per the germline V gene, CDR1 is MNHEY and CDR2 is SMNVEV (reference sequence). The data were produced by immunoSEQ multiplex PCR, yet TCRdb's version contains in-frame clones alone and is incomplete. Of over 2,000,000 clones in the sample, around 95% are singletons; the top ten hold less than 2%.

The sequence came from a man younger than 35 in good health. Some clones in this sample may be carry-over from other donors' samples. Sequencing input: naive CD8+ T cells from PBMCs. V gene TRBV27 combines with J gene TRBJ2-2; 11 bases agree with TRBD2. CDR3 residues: CASAVLAGGRGTGELFF. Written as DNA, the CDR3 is TGTGCCAGCGCAGTTCTAGCGGGAGGTCGCGGCACCGGGGAGCTGTTTTTT.